The 32 T cell receptor beta chains presented below share a single source sample, sequenced in a study of cytomegalovirus exposure and HLA in healthy donors. The assay was immunoSEQ multiplex PCR, and TCRdb's table has in-frame clones only and misses some. The top ten clones hold less than 7% of a sample with hundreds of thousands of clones, roughly 80% of them seen once. Sample: PBMCs. The receptors come from a woman aged 18-29 years in good health and CMV-seronegative.

This clone was observed a handful of times. The chain carries TRBV11-2 and TRBJ2-7; tentative D call: TRBD2 (5 bases). Germline V lookup: CDR1 SGHAT, CDR2 FQNNGV. Trimming cost V 5 bases and J 12 bases, with 20 bases left between them. The CDR3 covers 13 residues. CDR3 bases: TGTGCCAGCAGCCTACTCCTCGAGGGAACCTGGTACTTC. Translated, it gives CASSLLLEGTWYF.

In DNA, the CDR3 is TGTGCCAGCAGCTCTAATACGGTGGGACAGAGCTATGGCTACACCTTC. Translating it yields CASSSNTVGQSYGYTF. J is TRBJ1-2 and V is TRBV7-9, with 7 bases matching TRBD1. The length of the CDR3 is 16 residues. Trimming took 4 bases from V and 4 from J; bases not matched to a gene: 12. In germline, CDR1 is SEHNR, CDR2 FQNEAQ (reference sequence).

The chain joins TRBV5-4 to TRBJ2-7; D remains ambiguous. The ends were cut back, 3 bases at V and 4 bases at J, with 11 bases in the middle. CDR3 length equals 13 residues. Germline loops: CDR1 SGHNT, CDR2 YYREEE (reference sequence). The CDR3 reads CASSSVGRYEQYF. CDR3 nucleotides: TGTGCCAGCAGCTCGGTCGGACGGTACGAGCAGTACTTC.

V usage is TRBV20-1 and J usage is TRBJ2-1; D is undetermined. The CDR3 spans 11 residues. The V gene's germline CDR1 is DFQATT and CDR2 SNEGSKA (reference sequence). Trimming took 6 bases from V and 7 from J, leaving 10 bases between them. This chain's CDR3 is CSASPWNEQFF. DNA for the CDR3: TGCAGTGCCTCCCCGTGGAATGAGCAGTTCTTC.

On this clone itself: Additional DNA sequences in this sample encode the identical CDR3. This chain connects TRBV30 to TRBJ1-2; TRBD1 is a possible D gene (5 bases). Germline lookup yields CDR1 GTSNPN and CDR2 SVGIG (reference sequence). V was pared by 0 bases and J by 4 bases, with 9 bases between. The CDR3 spans 13 residues. The DNA of the CDR3 is TGTGCCTGGAGTGTACGGGGGGGCTATGGCTACACCTTC. Translated: CAWSVRGGYGYTF.

The J gene is TRBJ1-1, the V gene TRBV2; TRBD1 is a possible D gene (6 bases). The germline V gene has CDR1 SNHLY and CDR2 FYNNEI. V was cut by 0 bases and J by 6 bases, with 14 bases left in between. The CDR3 runs 15 residues. The DNA of the CDR3 is TGTGCCAGCAGTGAAGCTGGTCAGGGGTTCCCTGAAGCTTTCTTT. Its translation: CASSEAGQGFPEAFF.

This sequence joins TRBV2 and TRBJ2-7; 11 bases align to TRBD1. The germline V gene has CDR1 SNHLY and CDR2 FYNNEI. This CDR3 has 14 residues. V lost 7 bases, J lost 2 bases, and 4 bases stayed unmatched. CDR3 loop: CASTRGQGAYEQYF. The CDR3 nucleotides are TGTGCCAGCACCAGGGGACAGGGGGCCTACGAGCAGTACTTC. Looking up the rest from reference TRBV2 and TRBJ2-7 gives the full variable domain: EPEVTQTPSHQVTQMGQEVILRCVPISNHLYFYWYRQILGQKVEFLVSFYNNEISEKSEIFDDQFSVERPDGSNFTLKIRSTKLEDSAMYFCASTRGQGAYEQYFGPGTRLTVT.

This chain connects TRBV10-3 to TRBJ1-5; D unclear. This CDR3 has 15 amino acids. Germline lookup yields CDR1 ENHRY and CDR2 SYGVKD. Between the trimmed V and J ends, which lost 1 base and 0 bases, there was a span of 7 bases. CDR3 residues: CAISEFGDSNQPQHF. DNA for the CDR3: TGTGCCATCAGTGAGTTCGGGGATAGCAATCAGCCCCAGCATTTT.

The J gene is TRBJ2-1, the V gene TRBV5-8; a weak D match, TRBD1 (6 bases). Deletions cut 0 bases from V and 1 base from J, with 8 bases between. CDR1 is SGHTS, CDR2 YDEGEE, per germline. There are 15 residues in the CDR3. The CDR3 loop is CASSLGQVSYNEQFF. CDR3 sequence (DNA): TGTGCCAGCAGCTTGGGACAGGTGTCCTACAATGAGCAGTTCTTC.

This clone has a single count. The V call is TRBV27, the J call TRBJ1-2; the match to TRBD1 covers 7 bases. The CDR3 sequence is 15 residues long. Looked up from germline, CDR1 is MNHEY and CDR2 is SMNVEV (reference sequence). The trim removed 6 bases at V and 7 bases at J, leaving 14 bases unmatched. CDR3 DNA sequence: TGTGCCAGCAGACTACAGACAGGGTGGTCTGGTGGCTACACCTTC. Translation: CASRLQTGWSGGYTF.

The chain couples TRBV9 to TRBJ2-2; 8 bases align to TRBD2. V lost 0 bases to trimming and J lost 0 bases; unmatched junction nucleotides: 4. Germline V CDR1 and CDR2: SGDLS, YYNGEE. The CDR3 has 17 residues. In nucleotides, the CDR3 is TGTGCCAGCAGCGTAGCGGGTAGCGGGGCGAACACCGGGGAGCTGTTTTTT. Encoded protein: CASSVAGSGANTGELFF.

The V and J genes are TRBV6-5 and TRBJ2-1, with D tentatively TRBD2 (6 bases). This CDR3 contains 15 residues. V lost 4 bases to trimming and J lost 4 bases, with 14 bases between them. Germline V gene data show CDR1 as MNHEY and CDR2 as SVGAGI. CDR3 amino acids: CASSWGTGGYNEQFF. In DNA, the CDR3 is TGTGCCAGCAGTTGGGGGACTGGTGGATACAATGAGCAGTTCTTC.

The gene calls are TRBV6-6 and TRBJ2-3; no clear D gene. Trimming took off 9 bases at V and 1 base at J, with 11 bases between the two ends. This CDR3 is 13 amino acids long. Germline values: CDR1 MNHNY, CDR2 SVGAGI (reference sequence). In nucleotides, the CDR3 is TGTGCCAGTGAAGGCTTAGGCACAGATACGCAGTATTTT. Translation gives CASEGLGTDTQYF.

The V gene is TRBV5-4, the J gene TRBJ2-7; D is perhaps TRBD1 (5 bases). V was pared by 3 bases and J by 0 bases, with 13 bases between. The CDR3 has 15 amino acids. The V gene's germline CDR1 is SGHNT and CDR2 YYREEE (reference sequence). The DNA of the CDR3 is TGTGCCAGCAGCTCTCGGACATCTAGCTCCTACGAGCAGTACTTC. It yields the protein CASSSRTSSSYEQYF.

This clone was observed a handful of times. The J gene is TRBJ2-1, the V gene TRBV27; weak D call: TRBD2 (6 bases). The length of the CDR3 is 14 residues. Per germline, CDR1 MNHEY and CDR2 SMNVEV (reference sequence). The V and J ends lost 1 base and 7 bases respectively, with 11 bases between them. CDR3 loop: CASSLYSGRNEQFF. CDR3 in DNA: TGTGCCAGCAGTTTATATTCAGGGAGGAATGAGCAGTTCTTC.

This clone was counted a few times. V gene TRBV7-8 combines with J gene TRBJ1-2; D is undetermined. The V end lost 5 bases, the J end lost 2 bases, and 12 bases lay between the germline ends. This CDR3 is 14 amino acids long. The germline CDR1 and CDR2 sequences are SGHVS and FQNEAQ. The chain's CDR3 is CASSLLSPNYGYTF. The CDR3 DNA sequence: TGTGCCAGCAGCCTCCTGAGCCCAAACTATGGCTACACCTTC. Variable domain in full (rest from reference TRBV7-8 and TRBJ1-2): GAGVSQSPRYKVAKRGQDVALRCDPISGHVSLFWYQQALGQGPEFLTYFQNEAQLDKSGLPSDRFFAERPEGSVSTLKIQRTQQEDSAVYLCASSLLSPNYGYTFGSGTRLTVV.

The chain links TRBV6-5 to TRBJ2-3, with D possibly matching TRBD2 (7 bases). The CDR3 extends over 14 amino acids. Trimming stripped 6 bases from V and 6 bases from J, with 16 bases between. The germline CDR1 and CDR2 sequences are MNHEY and SVGAGI. CDR3 sequence: CASSRGGVLDTQYF. The CDR3 DNA is TGTGCCAGCAGCCGAGGGGGGGTCTTGGATACGCAGTATTTT.

V and J are TRBV7-8 and TRBJ1-6; D might be TRBD1 (5 bases). V gave up 3 bases and J gave up 10 bases, with 16 bases separating them. Looked up from germline, CDR1 is SGHVS and CDR2 is FQNEAQ. The CDR3 contains 15 residues. The CDR3 sequence: CASSFQGEFRSPLHF. As DNA, the CDR3 is TGTGCCAGCAGCTTCCAGGGCGAGTTTCGGTCACCCCTCCACTTT.

This chain connects TRBV4-1 to TRBJ1-1, with D perhaps TRBD1 (6 bases). Germline CDR1 reads MGHRA; CDR2 reads YSYEKL. The CDR3 extends over 12 amino acids. V lost 5 bases and J 10 bases, leaving 14 bases between the germline ends. The CDR3 sequence is CASSTGSSRAFF. The CDR3 DNA reads as TGCGCCAGCAGCACAGGGAGTTCGCGAGCTTTCTTT.

The chain carries TRBV5-1 and TRBJ1-5, with D possibly TRBD1 on 5 matching bases. The CDR3 covers 14 residues. The V gene's germline CDR1 is SGHRS and CDR2 YFSETQ. Trimming stripped 0 bases from V and 7 bases from J, with 11 bases between. The CDR3 DNA follows: TGCGCCAGCAGCTTGGATCCAGGGAGGCAGCCCCAGCATTTT. This sequence encodes CASSLDPGRQPQHF.

The chain uses TRBV15 and TRBJ2-3; D possibly corresponds to TRBD2 (6 bases). This CDR3 contains 15 residues. Looked up from germline, CDR1 is LNHNV and CDR2 is YYDKDF (reference sequence). Trimming pared 1 base from V and 0 bases from J, leaving 8 bases between. DNA of the CDR3: TGTGCCACCAGCAGAGGAGGGACTAGCACAGATACGCAGTATTTT. Its translation: CATSRGGTSTDTQYF. The full variable domain, its missing parts supplied by reference TRBV15 and TRBJ2-3, is DAMVIQNPRYQVTQFGKPVTLSCSQTLNHNVMYWYQQKSSQAPKLLFHYYDKDFNNEADTPDNFQSRRPNTSFCFLDIRSPGLGDTAMYLCATSRGGTSTDTQYFGPGTRLTVL.

The chain recombines TRBV5-1 with TRBJ2-3, with unresolved D. V shed 3 bases and J shed 0 bases, with 11 bases lying between them. CDR1 and CDR2 (germline): SGHRS, YFSETQ. CDR3 length: 15 residues. The CDR3 protein is CASSSQALSTDTQYF. The CDR3 region has the DNA TGCGCCAGCAGCTCGCAGGCCCTTAGCACAGATACGCAGTATTTT.

The chain is built from TRBV6-1 and TRBJ2-5, with 11 bases that match TRBD2. Germline trimming cut 1 base from V and 5 bases from J; bases unmatched to any gene: 3. CDR1 MNHNS and CDR2 SASEGT come from the germline V gene. The CDR3 spans 15 residues. The DNA of the CDR3 is TGTGCCAGCAGTGAAGGACTAGCGGGAACCGAGACCCAGTACTTC. It codes for CASSEGLAGTETQYF.

The CDR3 region is CASSYSGPKGDYEQYF. Here the CDR3 DNA reads TGTGCCAGCAGTTACTCAGGGCCCAAGGGAGACTACGAGCAGTACTTC. The chain links TRBV6-7 to TRBJ2-7, with D possibly matching TRBD2 (5 bases). TRBV6-7 is an open reading frame, and its role is uncertain. The CDR3 is 16 amino acids. Trimming removed 0 bases from V and 3 bases from J, with 15 bases in between.

This clone was picked up one time. The chain has TRBV5-4 and TRBJ1-6; the D is unclear. Trimming pared 2 bases from V and 0 bases from J, leaving 6 bases between. Germline V gene data show CDR1 as SGHNT and CDR2 as YYREEE (reference sequence). This CDR3 has 15 residues. CDR3 loop: CASSFKGSYNSPLHF. The CDR3 DNA reads as TGTGCCAGCAGCTTTAAGGGCTCCTATAATTCACCCCTCCACTTT.

As for this clone: The germline gene is not matched at one end of the junction; a read error may be the cause. This chain links TRBV11-2 with TRBJ2-7; a possible D gene is TRBD1 (6 bases). From germline, CDR1 is SGHAT and CDR2 FQNNGV. The CDR3 runs 13 residues. The chain's CDR3 is CASSLDRAGRGSF. CDR3 sequence (DNA): TGTGCCAGCAGCTTAGATAGGGCGGGCAGGGGAAGCTTC.

The rearrangement uses TRBV29-1 and TRBJ2-1; perhaps TRBD2 as D (6 bases). This CDR3 has 12 amino acids. Germline values: CDR1 SQVTM, CDR2 ANQGSEA. Trimming took 4 bases from V and 8 from J, leaving 12 bases between them. CDR3 protein: CSVGWGVDEQFF. The CDR3 coding sequence is TGCAGCGTTGGCTGGGGGGTCGATGAGCAGTTCTTC.

The chain links TRBV19 to TRBJ2-3; TRBD1 matches at 7 bases. There are 16 residues in the CDR3. The germline gives CDR1 LNHDA, CDR2 SQIVND (reference sequence). Trimming removed 3 bases from V and 0 bases from J; junction bases left unmatched: 6. The DNA of the CDR3 is TGTGCCAGTAGTATGAGGGGACAGCCAAGCACAGATACGCAGTATTTT. Residues: CASSMRGQPSTDTQYF.

Remarks on this clone: The same CDR3 arises from other DNA sequences in this sample as well. The chain recombines TRBV27 with TRBJ1-2; 8 bases line up with TRBD1. The CDR3 loop spans 12 amino acids. V dropped 5 bases and J dropped 5; count of bases not matched to a gene: 1. Germline V gives CDR1 MNHEY, CDR2 SMNVEV (reference sequence). CDR3 amino acids: CASSRQGYGYTF. The CDR3 DNA reads as TGTGCCAGCAGTCGACAGGGGTATGGCTACACCTTC.

CDR3 in DNA: TGTGCCAGCAGCGTAGCTCAGGGTTTGGACGGAAACACCATATATTTT. Protein: CASSVAQGLDGNTIYF. This sequence joins TRBV9 and TRBJ1-3, with D possibly matching TRBD1 (5 bases). Trimming removed 0 bases at V and 4 bases at J, with 14 bases between. The germline V gene encodes CDR1 SGDLS and CDR2 YYNGEE. This CDR3 comprises 16 residues.

V is TRBV11-2 and J is TRBJ2-1; TRBD1 matches at 8 bases. Germline assignment: CDR1 SGHAT and CDR2 FQNNGV. V gave up 7 bases and J gave up 4 bases; unmatched junction bases: 9. The CDR3 is made up of 15 amino acids. CDR3 in DNA: TGTGCCAGCACCGGGGACAGGTTTCCTTACAATGAGCAGTTCTTC. Amino acid sequence: CASTGDRFPYNEQFF.

The V gene is TRBV29-1, the J gene TRBJ1-5; D is uncertain. V was pared by 4 bases and J by 3 bases, with 13 bases between. This CDR3 spans 14 amino acids. Per germline, CDR1 SQVTM and CDR2 ANQGSEA. The chain's CDR3 is CSVAFGQDNQPQHF. CDR3 bases: TGCAGCGTTGCATTTGGGCAGGACAATCAGCCCCAGCATTTT.